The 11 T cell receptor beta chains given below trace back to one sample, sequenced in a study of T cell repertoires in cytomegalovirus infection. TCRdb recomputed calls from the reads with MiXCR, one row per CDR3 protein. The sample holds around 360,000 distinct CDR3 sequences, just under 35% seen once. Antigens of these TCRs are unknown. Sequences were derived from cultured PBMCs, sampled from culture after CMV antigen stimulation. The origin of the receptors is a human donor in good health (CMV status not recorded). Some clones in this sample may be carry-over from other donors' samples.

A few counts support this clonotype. CDR3 DNA: TGTGCCAGCAGTTCCTCGACTAGCGGGAGGACAGATACGCAGTATTTT. This encodes CASSSSTSGRTDTQYF. The gene calls are TRBV27 and TRBJ2-3; 13 nucleotides match TRBD2. The CDR3 contains 16 residues. J was trimmed by 3 bases and V by 4 bases; bases with no gene match: 4. Per germline, CDR1 MNHEY and CDR2 SMNVEV (reference sequence).

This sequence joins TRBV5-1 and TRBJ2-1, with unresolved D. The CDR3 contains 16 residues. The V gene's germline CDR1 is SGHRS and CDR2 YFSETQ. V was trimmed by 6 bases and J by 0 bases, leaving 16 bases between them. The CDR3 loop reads CASTLGAGPSYNEQFF. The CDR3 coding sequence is TGCGCCAGCACCCTAGGAGCTGGCCCCTCCTACAATGAGCAGTTCTTC.

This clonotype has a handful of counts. CDR3 DNA sequence: TGCGCCAGCAGCCAAGACGCCCGCACAGTCTCTGGAAACACCATATATTTT. Its protein is CASSQDARTVSGNTIYF. The chain has TRBV4-3 and TRBJ1-3; D remains unclear. Looked up from germline, CDR1 is LGHNA and CDR2 is YSLEER. V lost 0 bases and J 0 bases, leaving 12 bases between the germline ends. CDR3 length equals 17 residues.

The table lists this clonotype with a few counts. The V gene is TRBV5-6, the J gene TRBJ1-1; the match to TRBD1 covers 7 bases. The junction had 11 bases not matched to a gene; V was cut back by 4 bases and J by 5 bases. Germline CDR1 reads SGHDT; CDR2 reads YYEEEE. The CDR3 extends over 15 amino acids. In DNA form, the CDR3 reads TGTGCCAGCAGCCAAGACAGGGTTCGTAAAACTGAAGCTTTCTTT. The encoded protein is CASSQDRVRKTEAFF.

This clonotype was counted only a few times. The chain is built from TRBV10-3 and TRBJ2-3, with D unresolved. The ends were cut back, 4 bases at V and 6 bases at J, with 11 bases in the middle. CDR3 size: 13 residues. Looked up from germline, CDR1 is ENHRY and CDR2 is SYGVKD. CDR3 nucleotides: TGTGCCATCAGTGGCCAAATAGGGGATACGCAGTATTTT. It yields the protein CAISGQIGDTQYF.

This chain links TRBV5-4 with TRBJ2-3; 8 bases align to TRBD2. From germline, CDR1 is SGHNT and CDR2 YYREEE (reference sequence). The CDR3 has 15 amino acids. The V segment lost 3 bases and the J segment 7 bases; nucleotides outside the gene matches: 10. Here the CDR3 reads CASSSPGLVSYTQYF. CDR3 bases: TGTGCCAGCAGCTCACCGGGACTAGTTTCATATACGCAGTATTTT. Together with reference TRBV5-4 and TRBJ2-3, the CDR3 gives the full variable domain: ETGVTQSPTHLIKTRGQQVTLRCSSQSGHNTVSWYQQALGQGPQFIFQYYREEENGRGNFPPRFSGLQFPNYSSELNVNALELDDSALYLCASSSPGLVSYTQYFGPGTRLTVL.

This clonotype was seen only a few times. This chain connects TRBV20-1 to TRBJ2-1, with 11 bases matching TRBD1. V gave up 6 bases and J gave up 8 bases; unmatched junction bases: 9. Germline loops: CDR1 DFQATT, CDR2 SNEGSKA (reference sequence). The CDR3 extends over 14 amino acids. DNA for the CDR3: TGCAGTGCACCGTCCCGGGACAGGGGGGATGAGCAGTTCTTC. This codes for CSAPSRDRGDEQFF.

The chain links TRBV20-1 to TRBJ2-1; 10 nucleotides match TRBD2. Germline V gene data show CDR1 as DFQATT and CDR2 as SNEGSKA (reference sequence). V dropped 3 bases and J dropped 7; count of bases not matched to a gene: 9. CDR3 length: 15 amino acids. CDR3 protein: CSASSSGSSHNEQFF. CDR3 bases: TGCAGTGCTAGCTCTAGCGGGAGTTCGCATAATGAGCAGTTCTTC.

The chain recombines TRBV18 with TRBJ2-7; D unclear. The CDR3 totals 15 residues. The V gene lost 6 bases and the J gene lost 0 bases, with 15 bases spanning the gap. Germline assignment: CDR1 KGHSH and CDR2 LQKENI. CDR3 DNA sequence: TGTGCCAGCTCTCGGCCCGGGTCCGGCTCCTACGAGCAGTACTTC. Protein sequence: CASSRPGSGSYEQYF.

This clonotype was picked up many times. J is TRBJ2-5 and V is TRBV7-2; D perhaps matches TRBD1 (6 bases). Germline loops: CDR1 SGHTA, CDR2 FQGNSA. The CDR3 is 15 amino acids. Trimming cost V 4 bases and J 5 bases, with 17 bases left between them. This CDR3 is CASSWDTARLETQYF. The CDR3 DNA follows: TGTGCCAGCAGCTGGGACACGGCTCGTTTGGAGACCCAGTACTTC.

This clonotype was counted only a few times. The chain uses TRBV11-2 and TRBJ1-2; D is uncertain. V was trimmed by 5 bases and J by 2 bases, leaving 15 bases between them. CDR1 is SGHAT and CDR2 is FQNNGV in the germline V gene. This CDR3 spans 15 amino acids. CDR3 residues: CASSPGVRRNYGYTF. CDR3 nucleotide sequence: TGTGCCAGCAGCCCCGGGGTCAGGAGGAACTATGGCTACACCTTC.